This T cell receptor (beta chain) comes out of a study of T-cell reconstitution after alpha-beta-depleted transplantation in children. Whole-study findings and limits: Surviving recipient T cells and thymic progenitors produced the high day-60 TCRbeta diversity seen in some patients. T-cell counts and diversity at one year post-transplant came mainly from newly produced T cells.

V was cut by 2 bases and J by 1 base, with 13 bases left in between. CDR3 size: 16 residues. Germline values: CDR1 SGHRS, CDR2 YFSETQ. This clonotype was seen at least ten times. The target antigen is unknown. Molecular barcoding with unique molecular identifiers was used for the TCRbeta library. TCRdb used MiXCR to reprocess the PCR reads, holding one entry per CDR3 protein. The table lists around 490,000 distinct CDR3 sequences, 10% to 12% of them singletons. The material sequenced was PBMCs, mostly from graft donor cells, taken 180 days after TCRalphabeta/CD19-depleted stem cell transplant. This clonotype was obtained from a female patient aged 2 to 10 who had a stem cell transplant for aplastic anemia, so the T cells may come from the graft donor. The chain has TRBV5-1 and TRBJ2-1, with D possibly TRBD1 on 7 matching bases. DNA for the CDR3: TGCGCCAGCAGCTTTCAGGGGGGACCTTCCTACAATGAGCAGTTCTTC. It specifies CASSFQGGPSYNEQFF. Combining the CDR3 with reference TRBV5-1 and TRBJ2-1 gives the whole variable domain KAGVTQTPRYLIKTRGQQVTLSCSPISGHRSVSWYQQTPGQGLQFLFEYFSETQRNKGNFPGRFSGRQFSNSRSEMNVSTLELGDSALYLCASSFQGGPSYNEQFFGPGTRLTVL.